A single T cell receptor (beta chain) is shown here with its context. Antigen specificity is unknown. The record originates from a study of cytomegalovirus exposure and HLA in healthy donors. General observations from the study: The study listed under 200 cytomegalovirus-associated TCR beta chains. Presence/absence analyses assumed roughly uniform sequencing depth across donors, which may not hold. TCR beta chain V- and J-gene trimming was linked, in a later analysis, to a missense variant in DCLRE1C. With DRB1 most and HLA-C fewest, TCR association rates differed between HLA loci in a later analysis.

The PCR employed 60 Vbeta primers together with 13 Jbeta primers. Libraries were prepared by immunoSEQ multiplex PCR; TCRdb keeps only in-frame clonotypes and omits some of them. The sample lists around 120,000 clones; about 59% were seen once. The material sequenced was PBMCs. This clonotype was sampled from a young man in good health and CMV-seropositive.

CDR3 coding DNA: TGTGCCAGCAGGGGCGGGGTCCACAATGAGCAGTTCTTC. Protein sequence: CASRGGVHNEQFF. The chain uses TRBV7-2 and TRBJ2-1; tentatively, D is TRBD2 (6 bases). Germline-derived CDR1 and CDR2 are SGHTA and FQGNSA. The CDR3 covers 13 residues. The V gene lost 6 bases and the J gene lost 5 bases, with 11 bases spanning the gap.